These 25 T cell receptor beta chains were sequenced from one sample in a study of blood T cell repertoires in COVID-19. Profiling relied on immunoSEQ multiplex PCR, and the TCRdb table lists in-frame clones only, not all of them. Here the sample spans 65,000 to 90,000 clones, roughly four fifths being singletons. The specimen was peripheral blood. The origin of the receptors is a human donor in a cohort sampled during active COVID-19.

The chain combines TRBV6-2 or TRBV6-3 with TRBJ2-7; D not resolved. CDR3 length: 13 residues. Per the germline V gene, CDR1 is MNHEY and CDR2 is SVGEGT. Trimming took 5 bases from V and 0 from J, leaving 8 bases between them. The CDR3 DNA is TGTGCCAGCAGTCTGGCCAGCTCCTACGAGCAGTACTTC. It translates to CASSLASSYEQYF.

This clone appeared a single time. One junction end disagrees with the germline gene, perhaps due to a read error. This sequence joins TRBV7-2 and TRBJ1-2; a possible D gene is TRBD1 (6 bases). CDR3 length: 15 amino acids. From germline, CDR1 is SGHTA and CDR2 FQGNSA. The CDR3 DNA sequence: TGTGCCAGCAGCCCCGATGGGCGGGGGCGACCTCTTTCGGCCTTC. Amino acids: CASSPDGRGRPLSAF.

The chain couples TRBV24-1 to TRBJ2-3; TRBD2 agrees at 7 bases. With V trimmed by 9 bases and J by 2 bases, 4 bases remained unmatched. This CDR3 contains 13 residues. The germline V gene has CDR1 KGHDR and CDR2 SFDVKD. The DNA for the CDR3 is TGTGCCACCTCGGGAGGATACACAGATACGCAGTATTTT. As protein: CATSGGYTDTQYF.

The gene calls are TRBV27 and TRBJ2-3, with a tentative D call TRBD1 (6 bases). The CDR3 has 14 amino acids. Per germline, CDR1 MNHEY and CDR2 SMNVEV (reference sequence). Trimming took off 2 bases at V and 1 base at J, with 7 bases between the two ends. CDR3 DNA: TGTGCCAGCAGTTTAAAGGGGGGCACAGATACGCAGTATTTT. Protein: CASSLKGGTDTQYF.

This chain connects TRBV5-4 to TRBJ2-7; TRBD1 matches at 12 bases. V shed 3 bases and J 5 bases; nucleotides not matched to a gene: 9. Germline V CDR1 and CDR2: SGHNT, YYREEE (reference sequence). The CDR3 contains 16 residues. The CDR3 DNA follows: TGTGCCAGCAGCTCCAGGGACAGGGGGCGTTTCAACGAGCAGTACTTC. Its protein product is CASSSRDRGRFNEQYF.

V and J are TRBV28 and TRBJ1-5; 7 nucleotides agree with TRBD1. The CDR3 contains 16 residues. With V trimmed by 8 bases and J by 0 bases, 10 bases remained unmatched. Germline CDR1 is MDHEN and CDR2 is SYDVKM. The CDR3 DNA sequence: TGTGCCAGCGTCCGGGACAGACTATATAGCAATCAGCCCCAGCATTTT. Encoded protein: CASVRDRLYSNQPQHF.

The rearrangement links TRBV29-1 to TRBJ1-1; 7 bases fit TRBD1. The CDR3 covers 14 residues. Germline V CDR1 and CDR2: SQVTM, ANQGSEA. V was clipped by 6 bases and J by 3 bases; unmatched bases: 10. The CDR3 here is CSVRTGESDTEAFF. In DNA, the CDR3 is TGCAGCGTCCGGACAGGCGAGAGTGACACTGAAGCTTTCTTT.

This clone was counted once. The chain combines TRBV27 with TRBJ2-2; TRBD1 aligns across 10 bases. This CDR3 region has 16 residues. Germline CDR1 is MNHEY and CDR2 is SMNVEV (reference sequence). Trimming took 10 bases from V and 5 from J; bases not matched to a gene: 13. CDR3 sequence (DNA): TGTGCCACCGGGAAACCGGGACAGGGGTTTACCGGGGAGCTGTTTTTT. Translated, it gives CATGKPGQGFTGELFF.

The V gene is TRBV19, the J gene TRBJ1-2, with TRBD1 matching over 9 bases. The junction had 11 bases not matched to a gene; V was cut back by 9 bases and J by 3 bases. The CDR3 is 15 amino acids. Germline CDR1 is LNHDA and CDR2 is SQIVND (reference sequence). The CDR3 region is CASQRGDRADYGYTF. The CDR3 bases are TGTGCCAGCCAGAGGGGGGACAGGGCGGACTATGGCTACACCTTC.

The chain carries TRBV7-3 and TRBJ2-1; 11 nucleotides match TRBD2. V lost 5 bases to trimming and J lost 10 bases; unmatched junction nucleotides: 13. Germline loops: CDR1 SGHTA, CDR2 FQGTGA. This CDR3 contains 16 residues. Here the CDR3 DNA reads TGTGCCAGCAGCACCCGGGGTAGCGGGGGGGCAGGGGAGCAGTTCTTC. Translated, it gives CASSTRGSGGAGEQFF. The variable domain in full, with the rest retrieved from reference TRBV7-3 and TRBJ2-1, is GAGVSQTPSNKVTEKGKYVELRCDPISGHTALYWYRQSLGQGPEFLIYFQGTGAADDSGLPNDRFFAVRPEGSVSTLKIQRTERGDSAVYLCASSTRGSGGAGEQFFGPGTRLTVL.

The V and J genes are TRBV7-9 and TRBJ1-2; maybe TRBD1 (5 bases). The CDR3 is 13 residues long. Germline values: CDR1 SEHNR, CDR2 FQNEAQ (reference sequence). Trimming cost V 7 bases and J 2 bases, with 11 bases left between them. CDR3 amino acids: CASIRVENYGYTF. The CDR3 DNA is TGTGCCAGCATCAGGGTGGAAAACTATGGCTACACCTTC.

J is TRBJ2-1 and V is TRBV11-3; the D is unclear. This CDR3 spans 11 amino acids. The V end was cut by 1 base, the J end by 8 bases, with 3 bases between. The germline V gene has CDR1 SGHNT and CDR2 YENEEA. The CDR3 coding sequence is TGTGCCAGCAGCTTAGCCGATGAGCAGTTCTTC. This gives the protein CASSLADEQFF.

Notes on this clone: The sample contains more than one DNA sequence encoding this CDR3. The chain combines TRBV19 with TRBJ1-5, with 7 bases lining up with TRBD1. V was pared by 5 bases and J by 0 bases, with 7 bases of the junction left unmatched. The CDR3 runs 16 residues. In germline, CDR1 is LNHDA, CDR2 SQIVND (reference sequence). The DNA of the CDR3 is TGTGCCAGTAGTCCTCGACAGGGCAATAGCAATCAGCCCCAGCATTTT. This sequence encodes CASSPRQGNSNQPQHF.

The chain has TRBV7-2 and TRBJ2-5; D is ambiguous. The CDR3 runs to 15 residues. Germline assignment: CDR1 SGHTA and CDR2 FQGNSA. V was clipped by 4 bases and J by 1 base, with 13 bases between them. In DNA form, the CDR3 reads TGTGCCAGCAGCTCCTTTAAGGCGGTCCAAGAGACCCAGTACTTC. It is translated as CASSSFKAVQETQYF.

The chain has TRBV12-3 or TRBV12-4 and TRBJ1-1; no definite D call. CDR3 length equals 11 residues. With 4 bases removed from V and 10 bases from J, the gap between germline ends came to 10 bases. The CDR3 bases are TGTGCCAGCAGTTCTGGACTCGGAGCTTTCTTT. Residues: CASSSGLGAFF.

This CDR3 reads CASSLGTEYGYTF. The CDR3 DNA sequence: TGTGCCAGCAGCTTAGGGACTGAGTATGGCTACACCTTC. V is TRBV7-8 and J is TRBJ1-2; no firm D call. This CDR3 is built from 13 residues. Germline V CDR1 and CDR2: SGHVS, FQNEAQ. V was cut by 1 base and J by 5 bases, with 8 bases left in between.

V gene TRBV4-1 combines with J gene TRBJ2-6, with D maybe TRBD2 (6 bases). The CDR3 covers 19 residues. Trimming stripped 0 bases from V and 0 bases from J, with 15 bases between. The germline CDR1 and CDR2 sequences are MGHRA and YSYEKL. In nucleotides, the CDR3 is TGCGCCAGCAGCCAAGAGTCCAGACTAGAAAGCTCTGGGGCCAACGTCCTGACTTTC. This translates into CASSQESRLESSGANVLTF.

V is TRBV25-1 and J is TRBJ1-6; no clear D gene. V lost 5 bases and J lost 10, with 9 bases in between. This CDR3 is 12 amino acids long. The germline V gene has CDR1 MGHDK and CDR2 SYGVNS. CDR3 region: CASSKLRSPLHF. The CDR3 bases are TGTGCCAGCAGTAAGCTGAGGTCACCCCTCCACTTT.

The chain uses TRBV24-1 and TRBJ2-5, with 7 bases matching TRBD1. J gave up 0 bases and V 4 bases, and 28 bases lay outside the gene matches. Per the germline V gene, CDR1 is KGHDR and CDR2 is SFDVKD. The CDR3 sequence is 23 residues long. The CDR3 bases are TGTGCCACCAGTGACAGAACCCCAGACAGGGTGAAGAAAAAAAAACGGTACCAAGAGACCCAGTACTTC. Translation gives CATSDRTPDRVKKKKRYQETQYF.

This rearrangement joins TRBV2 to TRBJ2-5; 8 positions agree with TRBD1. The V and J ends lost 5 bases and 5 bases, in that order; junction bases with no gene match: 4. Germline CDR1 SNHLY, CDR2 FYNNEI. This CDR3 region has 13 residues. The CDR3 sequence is CASSRTGSETQYF. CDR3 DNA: TGTGCCAGCAGTAGGACAGGGAGCGAGACCCAGTACTTC.

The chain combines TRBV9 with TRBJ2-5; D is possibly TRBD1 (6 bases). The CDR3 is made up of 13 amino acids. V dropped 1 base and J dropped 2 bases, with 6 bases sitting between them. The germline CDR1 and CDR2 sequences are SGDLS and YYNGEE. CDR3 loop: CASSVQGQETQYF. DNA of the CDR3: TGTGCCAGCAGCGTACAGGGGCAAGAGACCCAGTACTTC.

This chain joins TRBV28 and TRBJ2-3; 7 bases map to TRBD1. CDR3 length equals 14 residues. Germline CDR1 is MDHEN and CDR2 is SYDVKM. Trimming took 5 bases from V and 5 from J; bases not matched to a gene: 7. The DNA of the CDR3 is TGTGCCAGCAGTCCCGGACAGGATCGAGATACGCAGTATTTT. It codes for CASSPGQDRDTQYF. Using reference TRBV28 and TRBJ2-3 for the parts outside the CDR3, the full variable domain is DVKVTQSSRYLVKRTGEKVFLECVQDMDHENMFWYRQDPGLGLRLIYFSYDVKMKEKGDIPEGYSVSREKKERFSLILESASTNQTSMYLCASSPGQDRDTQYFGPGTRLTVL.

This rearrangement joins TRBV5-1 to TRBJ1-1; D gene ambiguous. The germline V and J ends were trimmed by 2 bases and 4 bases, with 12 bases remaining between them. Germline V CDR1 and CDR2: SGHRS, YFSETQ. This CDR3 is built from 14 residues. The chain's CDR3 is CASSFSGEGTEAFF. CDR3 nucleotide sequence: TGCGCCAGCAGCTTTTCAGGCGAGGGCACTGAAGCTTTCTTT. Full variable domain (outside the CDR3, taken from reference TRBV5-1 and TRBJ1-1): KAGVTQTPRYLIKTRGQQVTLSCSPISGHRSVSWYQQTPGQGLQFLFEYFSETQRNKGNFPGRFSGRQFSNSRSEMNVSTLELGDSALYLCASSFSGEGTEAFFGQGTRLTVV.

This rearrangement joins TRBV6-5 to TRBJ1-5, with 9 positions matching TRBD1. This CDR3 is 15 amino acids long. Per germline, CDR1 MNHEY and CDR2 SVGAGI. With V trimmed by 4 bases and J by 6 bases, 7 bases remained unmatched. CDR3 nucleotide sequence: TGTGCCAGCAGTTTCGGGACAGGGTCAAGTCAGCCCCAGCATTTT. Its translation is CASSFGTGSSQPQHF.

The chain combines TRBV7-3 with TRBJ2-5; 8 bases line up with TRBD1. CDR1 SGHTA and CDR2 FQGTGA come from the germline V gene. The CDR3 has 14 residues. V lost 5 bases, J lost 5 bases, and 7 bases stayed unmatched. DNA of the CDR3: TGTGCCAGCAGCCCTGACAGGGGAGCGGAGACCCAGTACTTC. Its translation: CASSPDRGAETQYF.